The 21 T cell receptor beta chains presented below share a single source sample, sequenced in a study of Graves' ophthalmopathy and Graves' hyperthyroidism. Scientists amplified the TCR beta CDR3 regions from RNA transcripts. An opening RT-PCR round employed HTBI primers and preceded a second-round multiplex PCR. TCRdb re-called the multiplex PCR reads through MiXCR, storing one row per CDR3 protein. This sample has around 600,000 distinct CDR3 sequences, with about two fifths found just once. The sample taken for sequencing was peripheral blood. The receptor set was obtained from an adult man with Graves' ophthalmopathy.

This clonotype was seen many times. V and J are TRBV20-1 and TRBJ1-2, with a possible D match to TRBD1 (6 bases). Per germline, CDR1 DFQATT and CDR2 SNEGSKA (reference sequence). The CDR3 totals 13 residues. V was pared by 3 bases and J by 4 bases, with 12 bases between. The CDR3 is CSARGTGIYGYTF. DNA of the CDR3: TGCAGTGCTAGGGGAACAGGGATCTATGGCTACACCTTC.

A remark on this clonotype: This may come from a read error, since a much larger clone is one base off. This sequence joins TRBV5-1 and TRBJ2-6, with D possibly matching TRBD1 (5 bases). The germline V gene has CDR1 SGHRS and CDR2 YFSETQ. This CDR3 comprises 15 residues. The CDR3 DNA reads as TGCGCCAGCAAAAATCAAAGCTCTGGGGCCGACGTCCTGACTTTC. It encodes CASKNQSSGADVLTF.

The CDR3 sequence: CASSQTGTNQPQHF. The CDR3 region has the DNA TGTGCCAGCAGCCAGACAGGGACCAATCAGCCCCAGCATTTT. The V call is TRBV6-6, the J call TRBJ1-5; TRBD1 agrees at 7 bases. V dropped 6 bases and J dropped 3; count of bases not matched to a gene: 5. This CDR3 has 14 residues. Germline values: CDR1 MNHNY, CDR2 SVGAGI (reference sequence).

The genes are TRBV14 and TRBJ2-3; D might be TRBD2 (5 bases). V dropped 4 bases and J dropped 3 bases, with 11 bases sitting between them. Per germline, CDR1 SGHDN and CDR2 FVKESK. This CDR3 is built from 14 residues. CDR3 amino acids: CASSPGLPTDTQYF. The CDR3 DNA follows: TGTGCCAGCAGCCCTGGACTGCCAACAGATACGCAGTATTTT. The variable domain in full, completed from reference TRBV14 and TRBJ2-3, reads EAGVTQFPSHSVIEKGQTVTLRCDPISGHDNLYWYRRVMGKEIKFLLHFVKESKQDESGMPNNRFLAERTGGTYSTLKVQPAELEDSGVYFCASSPGLPTDTQYFGPGTRLTVL.

As regards this clonotype: The junction and the germline gene differ at one end; a read error may be behind it. The chain has TRBV10-3 and TRBJ1-1, with a weak D call TRBD1 (6 bases). Germline CDR1 is ENHRY and CDR2 is SYGVKD. The CDR3 contains 14 residues. The DNA for the CDR3 is TGTGCCATCAGTGAGACTAGAGGGGACACTGAAGCCTTCTTT. Translation gives CAISETRGDTEAFF.

The J gene is TRBJ2-7, the V gene TRBV11-2; 10 bases line up with TRBD1. V was pared by 5 bases and J by 5 bases, with 9 bases of the junction left unmatched. Germline values: CDR1 SGHAT, CDR2 FQNNGV. The CDR3 has 15 amino acids. The CDR3 nucleotides read TGTGCCAGCAGCCCCTCCGGGACAGGGGATCACGAGCAGTACTTC. Translating it yields CASSPSGTGDHEQYF. Complete variable domain (other parts from reference TRBV11-2 and TRBJ2-7): EAGVAQSPRYKIIEKRQSVAFWCNPISGHATLYWYQQILGQGPKLLIQFQNNGVVDDSQLPKDRFSAERLKGVDSTLKIQPAKLEDSAVYLCASSPSGTGDHEQYFGPGTRLTVT.

This clonotype was recorded once. This chain connects TRBV10-2 to TRBJ1-2; a possible D gene is TRBD1 (5 bases). CDR3 size: 15 residues. CDR1 is WSHSY, CDR2 SAAADI, per germline. Trimming cost V 2 bases and J 5 bases, with 15 bases left between them. The CDR3 loop reads CASSERLAGPYGYTF. CDR3 DNA: TGCGCCAGCAGTGAGAGGTTAGCGGGACCTTATGGCTACACCTTC.

This sequence joins TRBV19 and TRBJ1-1; D might be TRBD1 (5 bases). Per the germline V gene, CDR1 is LNHDA and CDR2 is SQIVND (reference sequence). Trimming removed 4 bases from V and 4 bases from J, with 7 bases in between. CDR3 size: 12 residues. The CDR3 reads CASSNQGTEAFF. The DNA for the CDR3 is TGTGCCAGTAGTAACCAGGGCACTGAAGCTTTCTTT.

Notes on this clonotype: The CDR3 does not end in the conserved phenylalanine or tryptophan, so this is likely a read error. The chain carries TRBV4-3 and TRBJ1-4, with 9 positions matching TRBD1. V lost 5 bases and J lost 8; bases outside the gene matches: 6. Germline V gene sequence: CDR1 LGHNA, CDR2 YSLEER. The CDR3 extends over 14 amino acids. CDR3 DNA sequence: TGCGCCAGCAGCGAGGGACAGGGCGAAGAAAAACTGTTTCTT. As protein: CASSEGQGEEKLFL.

At least ten counts were recorded for this clonotype. The V call is TRBV5-1, the J call TRBJ1-1; D gene unclear. This CDR3 region has 14 residues. Germline V gene sequence: CDR1 SGHRS, CDR2 YFSETQ. V gave up 4 bases and J gave up 4 bases, with 14 bases separating them. The CDR3 nucleotides read TGCGCCAGCAGCACAACACCGATGGGCACTGAAGCTTTCTTT. Residues: CASSTTPMGTEAFF.

This clonotype was seen ten or more times. This chain uses TRBV9 with TRBJ1-2, with D unclear. Looked up from germline, CDR1 is SGDLS and CDR2 is YYNGEE. The CDR3 has 13 amino acids. V lost 1 base and J lost 2, with 6 bases in between. Written as DNA, the CDR3 is TGTGCCAGCAGCGTATCAGCGAACTATGGCTACACCTTC. Encoded protein: CASSVSANYGYTF. The full variable domain, its missing parts supplied by reference TRBV9 and TRBJ1-2, is DSGVTQTPKHLITATGQRVTLRCSPRSGDLSVYWYQQSLDQGLQFLIQYYNGEERAKGNILERFSAQQFPDLHSELNLSSLELGDSALYFCASSVSANYGYTFGSGTRLTVV.

This clonotype was counted ten times or more. The chain joins TRBV5-1 to TRBJ1-2; D not certain. This CDR3 region has 16 residues. With 0 bases removed from V and 4 bases from J, the gap between germline ends came to 16 bases. The germline V gene has CDR1 SGHRS and CDR2 YFSETQ. The CDR3 loop is CASSLAVRQDFYGYTF. The DNA of the CDR3 is TGCGCCAGCAGCTTGGCCGTCCGGCAGGACTTCTATGGCTACACCTTC.

This clonotype was observed a handful of times. The chain employs TRBV5-1 and TRBJ1-4, with 7 nucleotides matching TRBD1. CDR3 length: 17 residues. V dropped 3 bases and J dropped 0; count of bases not matched to a gene: 8. The germline CDR1 and CDR2 sequences are SGHRS and YFSETQ. This CDR3 reads CASSSSGTDATNEKLFF. The CDR3 bases are TGCGCCAGCAGCTCCTCCGGGACAGACGCAACTAATGAAAAACTGTTTTTT.

The chain carries TRBV25-1 and TRBJ1-1; D possibly corresponds to TRBD1 (5 bases). V shed 6 bases and J shed 4 bases, with 21 bases lying between them. This CDR3 is built from 16 residues. Germline V gene data show CDR1 as MGHDK and CDR2 as SYGVNS. CDR3 protein: CASSVGSDDRSTEAFF. The CDR3 DNA sequence: TGTGCCAGCAGCGTTGGTTCCGACGACAGATCCACTGAAGCTTTCTTT.

This chain links TRBV25-1 with TRBJ2-1, with unresolved D. The CDR3 length is 16 residues. Trimming stripped 6 bases from V and 0 bases from J, with 15 bases between. From germline, CDR1 is MGHDK and CDR2 SYGVNS. Written as DNA, the CDR3 is TGTGCCAGCAGAGAGGCTTCGGCTAGCTCCTACAATGAGCAGTTCTTC. Residues: CASREASASSYNEQFF.

This rearrangement joins TRBV20-1 to TRBJ1-1, with D perhaps matching TRBD1 (6 bases). This CDR3 region has 16 residues. V gave up 4 bases and J gave up 0 bases, with 18 bases separating them. CDR1 is DFQATT and CDR2 is SNEGSKA in the germline V gene (reference sequence). CDR3: CSATAYGGAMNTEAFF. The DNA for the CDR3 is TGCAGTGCTACCGCGTACGGGGGGGCTATGAACACTGAAGCTTTCTTT.

This clonotype was observed at least ten times. The chain has TRBV19 and TRBJ1-5; 8 bases are shared with TRBD1. Losses at the gene ends were 6 bases for V and 5 bases for J; bases not matched to a gene: 15. The CDR3 is 17 residues long. CDR1 is LNHDA and CDR2 is SQIVND in the germline V gene (reference sequence). CDR3 nucleotides: TGTGCCAGTAGGACTACCAAGGACAGGGTTTGGGATCAGCCCCAGCATTTT. Residues: CASRTTKDRVWDQPQHF.

This clonotype was observed a few times. The rearrangement uses TRBV10-3 and TRBJ1-5; 7 bases agree with TRBD1. The V gene's germline CDR1 is ENHRY and CDR2 SYGVKD. This CDR3 is 17 amino acids long. J was trimmed by 1 base and V by 5 bases; bases with no gene match: 11. In DNA form, the CDR3 reads TGTGCCATCAGTTACTCGGCAGGGGGGTCGAGCAATCAGCCCCAGCATTTT. It specifies CAISYSAGGSSNQPQHF.

To note about this clonotype: The junction departs from the called germline gene at one end, perhaps through a read error. V and J are TRBV2 and TRBJ2-1; 12 bases fit TRBD2. This CDR3 comprises 16 residues. Germline V lookup: CDR1 SNHLY, CDR2 FYNNEI. The CDR3 loop reads CAISVSSGRATNEQFF. The DNA for the CDR3 is TGTGCCATCAGTGTCTCTAGCGGGAGGGCAACCAATGAGCAGTTCTTC.

This clonotype was picked up many times. This chain joins TRBV12-3 or TRBV12-4 and TRBJ2-5; 8 positions match TRBD2. The CDR3 length is 15 residues. Trimming at V came to 3 bases and at J to 2 bases, leaving 5 bases not matched to a gene. As DNA, the CDR3 is TGTGCCAGCAGTTTGGGTAGCGGGATACAAGAGACCCAGTACTTC. Translating gives CASSLGSGIQETQYF.

The chain has TRBV12-3 or TRBV12-4 and TRBJ2-7, with TRBD1 as a possible D gene (5 bases). The CDR3 extends over 13 amino acids. The germline V and J ends were trimmed by 7 bases and 2 bases, with 12 bases remaining between them. The CDR3 protein is CASTSKGAYEQYF. CDR3 DNA: TGTGCCAGCACGTCCAAAGGGGCCTACGAGCAGTACTTC.